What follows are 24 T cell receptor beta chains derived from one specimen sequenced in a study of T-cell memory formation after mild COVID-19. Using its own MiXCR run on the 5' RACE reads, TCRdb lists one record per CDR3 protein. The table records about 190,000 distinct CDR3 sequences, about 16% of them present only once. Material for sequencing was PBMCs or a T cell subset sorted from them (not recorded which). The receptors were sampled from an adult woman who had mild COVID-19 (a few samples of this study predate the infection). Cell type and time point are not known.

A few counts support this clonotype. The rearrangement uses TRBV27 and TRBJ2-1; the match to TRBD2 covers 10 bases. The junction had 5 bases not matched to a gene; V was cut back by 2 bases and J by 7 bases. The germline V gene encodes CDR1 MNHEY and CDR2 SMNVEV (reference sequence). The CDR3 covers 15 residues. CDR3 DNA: TGTGCCAGCAGTTTAGCGTCTAGCGGGAGAAATGAGCAGTTCTTC. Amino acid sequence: CASSLASSGRNEQFF.

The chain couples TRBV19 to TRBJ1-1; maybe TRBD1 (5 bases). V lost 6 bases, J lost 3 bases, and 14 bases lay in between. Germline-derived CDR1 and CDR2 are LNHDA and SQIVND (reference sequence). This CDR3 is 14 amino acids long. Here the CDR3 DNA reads TGTGCCAGTAGAGGCCTCGGGGGGGACACTGAAGCTTTCTTT. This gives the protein CASRGLGGDTEAFF.

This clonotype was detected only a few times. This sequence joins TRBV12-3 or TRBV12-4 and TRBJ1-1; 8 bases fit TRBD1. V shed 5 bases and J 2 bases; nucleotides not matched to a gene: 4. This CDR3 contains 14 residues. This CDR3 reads CASSGSGGNTEAFF. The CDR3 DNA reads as TGTGCCAGCAGTGGGTCAGGGGGCAACACTGAAGCTTTCTTT.

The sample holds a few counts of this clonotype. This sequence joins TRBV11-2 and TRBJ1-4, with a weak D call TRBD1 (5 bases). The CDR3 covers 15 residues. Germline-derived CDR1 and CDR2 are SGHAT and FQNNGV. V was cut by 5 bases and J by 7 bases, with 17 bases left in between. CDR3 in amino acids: CASSGLIGVGEKLFF. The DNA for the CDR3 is TGTGCCAGCAGCGGGCTGATAGGGGTTGGTGAAAAACTGTTTTTT. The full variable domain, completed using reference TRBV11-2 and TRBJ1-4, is EAGVAQSPRYKIIEKRQSVAFWCNPISGHATLYWYQQILGQGPKLLIQFQNNGVVDDSQLPKDRFSAERLKGVDSTLKIQPAKLEDSAVYLCASSGLIGVGEKLFFGSGTQLSVL.

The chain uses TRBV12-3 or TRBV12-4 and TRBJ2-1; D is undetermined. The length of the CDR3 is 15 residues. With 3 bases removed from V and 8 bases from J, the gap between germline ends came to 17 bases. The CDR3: CASSFGARNTHEQFF. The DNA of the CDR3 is TGTGCCAGCAGTTTCGGTGCCAGGAATACCCATGAGCAGTTCTTC.

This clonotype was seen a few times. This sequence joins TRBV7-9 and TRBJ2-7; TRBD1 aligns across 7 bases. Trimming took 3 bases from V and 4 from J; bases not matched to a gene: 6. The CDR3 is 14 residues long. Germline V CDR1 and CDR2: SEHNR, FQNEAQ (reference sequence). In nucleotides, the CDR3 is TGTGCCAGCAGCTTCGGGACAGCATCTTACGAGCAGTACTTC. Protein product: CASSFGTASYEQYF.

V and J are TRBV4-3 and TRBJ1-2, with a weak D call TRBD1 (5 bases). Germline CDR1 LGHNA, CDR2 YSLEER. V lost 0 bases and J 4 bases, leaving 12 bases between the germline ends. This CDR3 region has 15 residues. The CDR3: CASSQDAQGFYGYTF. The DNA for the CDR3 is TGCGCCAGCAGCCAAGATGCTCAGGGTTTCTATGGCTACACCTTC.

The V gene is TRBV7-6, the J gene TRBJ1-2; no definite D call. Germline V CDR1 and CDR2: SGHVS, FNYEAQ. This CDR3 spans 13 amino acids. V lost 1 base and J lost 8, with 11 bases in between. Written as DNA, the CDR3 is TGTGCCAGCAGCTTAGTCAAACAGAAGGGCTACACCTTC. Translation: CASSLVKQKGYTF. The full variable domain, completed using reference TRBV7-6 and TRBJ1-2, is GAGVSQSPRYKVTKRGQDVALRCDPISGHVSLYWYRQALGQGPEFLTYFNYEAQQDKSGLPNDRFSAERPEGSISTLTIQRTEQRDSAMYRCASSLVKQKGYTFGSGTRLTVV.

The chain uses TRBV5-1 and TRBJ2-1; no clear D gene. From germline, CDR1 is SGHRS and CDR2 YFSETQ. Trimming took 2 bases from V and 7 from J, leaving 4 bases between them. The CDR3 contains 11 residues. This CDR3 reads CASSLTNEQFF. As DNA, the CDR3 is TGCGCCAGCAGCTTAACTAATGAGCAGTTCTTC.

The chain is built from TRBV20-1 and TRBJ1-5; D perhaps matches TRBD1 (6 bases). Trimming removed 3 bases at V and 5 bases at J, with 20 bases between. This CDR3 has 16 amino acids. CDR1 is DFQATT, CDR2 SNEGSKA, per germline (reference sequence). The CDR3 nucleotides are TGCAGTGCTAGTGCCCCCGGGACAAGGGGCCATCAGCCCCAGCATTTT. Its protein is CSASAPGTRGHQPQHF.

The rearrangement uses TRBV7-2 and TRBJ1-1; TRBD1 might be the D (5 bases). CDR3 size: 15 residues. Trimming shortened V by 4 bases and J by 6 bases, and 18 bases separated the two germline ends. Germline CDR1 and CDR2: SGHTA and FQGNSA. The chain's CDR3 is CASSSGRENLAEAFF. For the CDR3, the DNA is TGTGCCAGCAGCTCGGGACGGGAGAACTTAGCTGAAGCTTTCTTT. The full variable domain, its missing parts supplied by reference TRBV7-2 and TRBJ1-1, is GAGVSQSPSNKVTEKGKDVELRCDPISGHTALYWYRQSLGQGLEFLIYFQGNSAPDKSGLPSDRFSAERTGGSVSTLTIQRTQQEDSAVYLCASSSGRENLAEAFFGQGTRLTVV.

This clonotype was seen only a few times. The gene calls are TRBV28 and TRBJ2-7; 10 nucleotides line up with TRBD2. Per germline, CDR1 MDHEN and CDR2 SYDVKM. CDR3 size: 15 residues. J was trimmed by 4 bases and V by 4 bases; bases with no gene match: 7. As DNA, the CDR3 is TGTGCCAGCAGTTCTAGCGGGAGTGTTTGGTACGAGCAGTACTTC. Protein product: CASSSSGSVWYEQYF.

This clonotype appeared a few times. CDR3 in amino acids: CASSPGQRGEKLFF. The CDR3 DNA follows: TGTGCCAGCAGTCCCGGGCAAAGGGGTGAAAAACTGTTTTTT. J is TRBJ1-4 and V is TRBV2; D might be TRBD1 (5 bases). Germline CDR1 reads SNHLY; CDR2 reads FYNNEI. The V end was cut by 5 bases, the J end by 7 bases, with 14 bases between. The CDR3 covers 14 residues. Filled out from reference TRBV2 and TRBJ1-4, the complete variable domain reads EPEVTQTPSHQVTQMGQEVILRCVPISNHLYFYWYRQILGQKVEFLVSFYNNEISEKSEIFDDQFSVERPDGSNFTLKIRSTKLEDSAMYFCASSPGQRGEKLFFGSGTQLSVL.

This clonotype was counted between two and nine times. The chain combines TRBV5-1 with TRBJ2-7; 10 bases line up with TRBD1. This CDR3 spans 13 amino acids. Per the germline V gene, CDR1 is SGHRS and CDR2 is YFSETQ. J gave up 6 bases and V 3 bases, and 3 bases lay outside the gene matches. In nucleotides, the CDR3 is TGCGCCAGCAGCTCCGACAGGGGGCTCGAGCAGTACTTC. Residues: CASSSDRGLEQYF.

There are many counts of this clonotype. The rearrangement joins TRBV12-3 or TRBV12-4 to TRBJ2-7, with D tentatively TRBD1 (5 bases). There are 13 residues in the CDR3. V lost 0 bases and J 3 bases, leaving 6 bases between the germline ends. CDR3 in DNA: TGTGCCAGCAGTTTAGCCGACAGCTACGAGCAGTACTTC. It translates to CASSLADSYEQYF.

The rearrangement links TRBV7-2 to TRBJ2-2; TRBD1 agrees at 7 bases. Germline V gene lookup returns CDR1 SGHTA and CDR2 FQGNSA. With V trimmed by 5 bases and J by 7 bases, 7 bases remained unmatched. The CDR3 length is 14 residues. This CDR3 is CASSLRRGNGELFF. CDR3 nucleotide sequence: TGTGCCAGCAGCCTCCGCAGGGGGAACGGGGAGCTGTTTTTT.

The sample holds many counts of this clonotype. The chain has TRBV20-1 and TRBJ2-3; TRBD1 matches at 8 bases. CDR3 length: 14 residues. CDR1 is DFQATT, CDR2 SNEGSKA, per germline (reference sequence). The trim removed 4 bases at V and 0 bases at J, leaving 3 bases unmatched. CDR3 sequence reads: CSATRTGSTDTQYF. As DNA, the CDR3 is TGCAGTGCTACCCGGACAGGGAGCACAGATACGCAGTATTTT.

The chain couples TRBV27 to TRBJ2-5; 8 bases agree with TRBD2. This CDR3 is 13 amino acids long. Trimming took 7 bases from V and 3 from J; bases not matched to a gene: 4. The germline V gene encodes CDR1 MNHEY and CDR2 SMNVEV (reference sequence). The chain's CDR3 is CASKLSGKETQYF. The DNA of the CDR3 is TGTGCCAGCAAACTTAGCGGGAAAGAGACCCAGTACTTC.

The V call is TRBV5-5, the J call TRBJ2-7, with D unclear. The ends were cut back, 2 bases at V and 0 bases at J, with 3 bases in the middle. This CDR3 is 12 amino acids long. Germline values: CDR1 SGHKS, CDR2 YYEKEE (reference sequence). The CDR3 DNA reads TGTGCCAGCAGCTTCGCCTCCTACGAGCAGTACTTC. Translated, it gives CASSFASYEQYF.

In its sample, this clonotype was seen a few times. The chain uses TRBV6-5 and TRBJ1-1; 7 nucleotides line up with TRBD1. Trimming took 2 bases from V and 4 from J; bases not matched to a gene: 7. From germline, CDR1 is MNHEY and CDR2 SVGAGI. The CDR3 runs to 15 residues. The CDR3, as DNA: TGTGCCAGCAGTTACCACAGGGGAATGGGCACTGAAGCTTTCTTT. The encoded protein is CASSYHRGMGTEAFF.

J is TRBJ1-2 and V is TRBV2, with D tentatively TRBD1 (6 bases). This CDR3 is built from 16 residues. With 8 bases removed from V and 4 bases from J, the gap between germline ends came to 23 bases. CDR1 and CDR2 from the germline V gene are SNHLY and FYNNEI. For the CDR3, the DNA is TGTGCCAGCGCCCCACTACAGGGCCCGACCACCTATGGCTACACCTTC. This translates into CASAPLQGPTTYGYTF.

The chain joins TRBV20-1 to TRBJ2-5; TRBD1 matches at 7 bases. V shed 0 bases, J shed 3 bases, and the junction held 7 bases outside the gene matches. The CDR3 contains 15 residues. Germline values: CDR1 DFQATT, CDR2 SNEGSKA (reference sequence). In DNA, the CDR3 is TGCAGTGCTAGAGATTTTCAACAGGGGAAAGAGACCCAGTACTTC. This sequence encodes CSARDFQQGKETQYF.

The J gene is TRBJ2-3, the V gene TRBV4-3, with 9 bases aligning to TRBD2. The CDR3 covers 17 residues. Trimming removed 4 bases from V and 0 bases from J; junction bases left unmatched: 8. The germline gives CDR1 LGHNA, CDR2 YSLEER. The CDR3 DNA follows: TGCGCCAGCAGCCCCCTCACTAGCGGGTCTAGCACAGATACGCAGTATTTT. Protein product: CASSPLTSGSSTDTQYF.

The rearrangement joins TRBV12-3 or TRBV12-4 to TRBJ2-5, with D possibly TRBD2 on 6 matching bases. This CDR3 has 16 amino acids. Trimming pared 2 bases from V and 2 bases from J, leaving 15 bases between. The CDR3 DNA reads TGTGCCAGCAGTTTAAAGGACTACTACGATCAAGAGACCCAGTACTTC. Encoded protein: CASSLKDYYDQETQYF.